Below are 30 T cell receptor beta chains sequenced from a single sample in a study of T cell changes during pregnancy in multiple sclerosis. TCRdb's table, derived via immunoSEQ multiplex PCR, lists solely in-frame clones and lacks some. This sample carries about 75,000 clones, roughly 94% of them seen once, and the ten largest clones take approximately 0.15%. The sequencing here drew on CD4+ T cells from peripheral blood mononuclear cells, taken after pregnancy. All receptors derive from a female donor with multiple sclerosis, enrolled in a pregnancy study.

This clone showed up just once. The rearrangement uses TRBV7-9 and TRBJ1-1; 9 bases align to TRBD1. CDR1 and CDR2 from the germline V gene are SEHNR and FQNEAQ (reference sequence). The CDR3 has 13 amino acids. The V gene end was trimmed by 1 base and the J gene end by 10 bases; junction bases not matched to a gene: 4. CDR3 sequence reads: CASSLDGTGSAFF. The CDR3 DNA sequence: TGTGCCAGCAGCTTAGACGGGACAGGGTCAGCTTTCTTT.

The chain has TRBV4-1 and TRBJ2-7; 10 bases map to TRBD2. This CDR3 has 19 amino acids. After removal of 5 bases from V and 5 bases from J, the junction contained 21 bases not matched to a gene. Germline V gives CDR1 MGHRA, CDR2 YSYEKL. The CDR3 sequence: CASSSTNGASGSLLDEQYF. The DNA of the CDR3 is TGCGCCAGCAGCTCAACGAACGGGGCTAGCGGGAGTTTGCTTGACGAGCAGTACTTC.

This clone turned up a few times. In DNA, the CDR3 is TGTGCCAGTAGGGTATCGGGCACTGAAGCTTTCTTT. As protein: CASRVSGTEAFF. The chain couples TRBV19 to TRBJ1-1; D unresolved. Germline V gene lookup returns CDR1 LNHDA and CDR2 SQIVND (reference sequence). CDR3 size: 12 residues. The ends were cut back, 6 bases at V and 4 bases at J, with 9 bases in the middle.

The V gene is TRBV28, the J gene TRBJ1-4; D uncertain. CDR1 is MDHEN and CDR2 is SYDVKM in the germline V gene. This CDR3 region has 14 residues. V lost 6 bases and J 7 bases, leaving 15 bases between the germline ends. The CDR3 is CASSVGRFGEKLFF. The CDR3 DNA sequence: TGTGCCAGCAGCGTGGGGAGGTTTGGTGAAAAACTGTTTTTT.

This rearrangement joins TRBV7-2 to TRBJ2-1; 9 positions agree with TRBD2. The CDR3 runs to 17 residues. The V gene end was trimmed by 1 base and the J gene end by 12 bases; junction bases not matched to a gene: 16. Germline V CDR1 and CDR2: SGHTA, FQGNSA. The CDR3 nucleotides are TGTGCCAGCAGCTTAGATTCGGGACTAGCTTTAGGCGGGGTGCAGTTCTTC. The encoded protein is CASSLDSGLALGGVQFF.

V gene TRBV6-5 combines with J gene TRBJ1-1, with D hard to call. Germline lookup yields CDR1 MNHEY and CDR2 SVGAGI. The V end lost 6 bases, the J end lost 2 bases, and 10 bases lay between the germline ends. This CDR3 is built from 13 residues. The DNA of the CDR3 is TGTGCCAGCAGACTGGGCTTTAACACTGAAGCTTTCTTT. Translation gives CASRLGFNTEAFF.

This clone was seen only once. The J gene is TRBJ2-4, the V gene TRBV28; a weak D match, TRBD2 (6 bases). CDR1 and CDR2 (germline): MDHEN, SYDVKM. Trimming shortened V by 5 bases and J by 4 bases, and 15 bases separated the two germline ends. The CDR3 runs to 15 residues. The chain's CDR3 is CASSGVGGKKNIQYF. The CDR3, as DNA: TGTGCCAGCAGTGGGGTTGGGGGGAAGAAAAACATTCAGTACTTC. Using reference TRBV28 and TRBJ2-4 for the parts outside the CDR3, the full variable domain is DVKVTQSSRYLVKRTGEKVFLECVQDMDHENMFWYRQDPGLGLRLIYFSYDVKMKEKGDIPEGYSVSREKKERFSLILESASTNQTSMYLCASSGVGGKKNIQYFGAGTRLSVL.

The V gene is TRBV19, the J gene TRBJ2-3, with 10 nucleotides matching TRBD2. J was trimmed by 5 bases and V by 6 bases; bases with no gene match: 8. Germline CDR1 and CDR2: LNHDA and SQIVND (reference sequence). There are 15 residues in the CDR3. The CDR3 coding sequence is TGTGCCAGTAGCTTTCTAGCGGGAGAGGGAGATACGCAGTATTTT. Amino acids: CASSFLAGEGDTQYF.

This clone was observed a handful of times. V and J are TRBV5-1 and TRBJ2-3; 7 nucleotides line up with TRBD1. V lost 3 bases and J lost 6; bases outside the gene matches: 13. There are 16 residues in the CDR3. Germline V lookup: CDR1 SGHRS, CDR2 YFSETQ. CDR3 DNA sequence: TGCGCCAGCAGCTACGGACAGGTGGCTACGGGGGATACGCAGTATTTT. Encoded protein: CASSYGQVATGDTQYF.

The V and J genes are TRBV30 and TRBJ2-1; TRBD2 matches 9 bases. The J segment lost 7 bases and the V segment lost 8 bases, leaving 9 bases of the junction unmatched. Per germline, CDR1 GTSNPN and CDR2 SVGIG (reference sequence). The CDR3 length is 13 residues. CDR3 amino acids: CAEAGLATNEQFF. For the CDR3, the DNA is TGTGCCGAAGCGGGACTAGCAACTAATGAGCAGTTCTTC.

The chain couples TRBV7-6 to TRBJ1-5, with 9 bases identical to TRBD1. Germline-derived CDR1 and CDR2 are SGHVS and FNYEAQ. V lost 10 bases, J lost 3 bases, and 10 bases stayed unmatched. The CDR3 extends over 15 amino acids. The DNA of the CDR3 is TGTGCCACCGCTCCAGGGACAGGGATCAATCAGCCCCAGCATTTT. It yields the protein CATAPGTGINQPQHF.

Only a few counts were recorded for this clone. This rearrangement joins TRBV5-6 to TRBJ2-6; D perhaps matches TRBD1 (5 bases). Deletions cut 3 bases from V and 0 bases from J, with 13 bases between. The germline gives CDR1 SGHDT, CDR2 YYEEEE. The CDR3 is made up of 17 amino acids. CDR3 in DNA: TGTGCCAGCAGCTCCATACAAGGGGTCTCTGGGGCCAACGTCCTGACTTTC. Translated: CASSSIQGVSGANVLTF.

The chain couples TRBV5-8 to TRBJ2-1, with 13 nucleotides matching TRBD2. CDR3 length: 15 residues. The V gene's germline CDR1 is SGHTS and CDR2 YDEGEE. V shed 4 bases and J 9 bases; nucleotides not matched to a gene: 7. The CDR3 DNA reads TGTGCCAGCAGCATACTAGCGGGAGGGCCAGTTGAGCAGTTCTTC. Amino acid sequence: CASSILAGGPVEQFF. The full variable domain, in which reference TRBV5-8 and TRBJ2-1 provide the parts outside the CDR3, is EAGVTQSPTHLIKTRGQQATLRCSPISGHTSVYWYQQALGLGLQFLLWYDEGEERNRGNFPPRFSGRQFPNYSSELNVNALELEDSALYLCASSILAGGPVEQFFGPGTRLTVL.

V and J are TRBV4-3 and TRBJ2-2; 7 bases match TRBD2. Trimming cost V 4 bases and J 3 bases; bases outside gene matches: 2. Germline V CDR1 and CDR2: LGHNA, YSLEER. The CDR3 has 14 residues. The CDR3 DNA follows: TGCGCCAGCAGCCGCCTAGCGGACACCGGGGAGCTGTTTTTT. As protein: CASSRLADTGELFF.

This chain joins TRBV5-1 and TRBJ2-1; 9 positions match TRBD1. The germline gives CDR1 SGHRS, CDR2 YFSETQ. This CDR3 has 17 amino acids. V was pared by 3 bases and J by 2 bases, with 9 bases of the junction left unmatched. The CDR3 nucleotides are TGCGCCAGCAGCTCCGGTATGGGACAGGGAACCTACAATGAGCAGTTCTTC. Translation: CASSSGMGQGTYNEQFF.

The rearrangement joins TRBV19 to TRBJ2-2; D ambiguous. The germline CDR1 and CDR2 sequences are LNHDA and SQIVND (reference sequence). Deletions cut 8 bases from V and 3 bases from J, with 13 bases between. The CDR3 is 14 amino acids. CDR3 residues: CASATTLYTGELFF. The DNA for the CDR3 is TGTGCCAGTGCCACGACTCTTTACACCGGGGAGCTGTTTTTT.

The genes are TRBV5-6 and TRBJ2-3; 10 bases match TRBD2. This CDR3 has 16 residues. Germline CDR1 and CDR2: SGHDT and YYEEEE. V lost 3 bases, J lost 0 bases, and 4 bases stayed unmatched. The CDR3 bases are TGTGCCAGCAGCTCCCCGGGACTAGCGAGCACAGATACGCAGTATTTT. Translating gives CASSSPGLASTDTQYF.

The sample holds one count of this clone. This chain joins TRBV11-3 and TRBJ2-2, with D unresolved. Germline assignment: CDR1 SGHNT and CDR2 YENEEA. This CDR3 region has 13 residues. Trimming left V 6 bases short and J 3 bases short, with 8 bases between. The CDR3 loop is CASSPRYTGELFF. CDR3 sequence (DNA): TGTGCCAGCAGTCCCAGGTACACCGGGGAGCTGTTTTTT. Combining the CDR3 with reference TRBV11-3 and TRBJ2-2 gives the whole variable domain EAGVVQSPRYKIIEKKQPVAFWCNPISGHNTLYWYLQNLGQGPELLIRYENEEAVDDSQLPKDRFSAERLKGVDSTLKIQPAELGDSAVYLCASSPRYTGELFFGEGSRLTVL.

The J gene is TRBJ2-3, the V gene TRBV5-6, with 7 bases matching TRBD2. This CDR3 comprises 14 residues. Trimming cost V 4 bases and J 1 base; bases outside gene matches: 3. Germline V gene data show CDR1 as SGHDT and CDR2 as YYEEEE. CDR3 DNA: TGTGCCAGCAGCCAGGGAGGGGGCACAGATACGCAGTATTTT. Translating it yields CASSQGGGTDTQYF.

This chain uses TRBV15 with TRBJ1-4; D ambiguous. Germline loops: CDR1 LNHNV, CDR2 YYDKDF (reference sequence). The CDR3 is 17 residues long. V gave up 0 bases and J gave up 0 bases, with 11 bases separating them. The CDR3 DNA reads TGTGCCACCAGCAGAGATCCTATTGTTGCAACTAATGAAAAACTGTTTTTT. Translated, it gives CATSRDPIVATNEKLFF.

Here the CDR3 reads CASSLTSGTYEQYF. The CDR3 DNA follows: TGTGCCAGCAGCTTGACTAGCGGTACCTACGAGCAGTACTTC. This chain connects TRBV7-9 to TRBJ2-7; the match to TRBD2 covers 9 bases. V shed 3 bases, J shed 2 bases, and the junction held 2 bases outside the gene matches. Germline CDR1 SEHNR, CDR2 FQNEAQ (reference sequence). The CDR3 has 14 amino acids.

The V and J genes are TRBV5-4 and TRBJ2-7; TRBD1 is a possible D gene (6 bases). The CDR3 runs 16 residues. Trimming left V 2 bases short and J 6 bases short, with 21 bases between. Germline CDR1 reads SGHNT; CDR2 reads YYREEE (reference sequence). The CDR3 DNA is TGTGCCAGCAGCTTACAGGGCGCCCCTTTCGCGGGCGAGCAGTACTTC. Amino acid sequence: CASSLQGAPFAGEQYF.

This clone was picked up one time. The J gene is TRBJ2-5, the V gene TRBV29-1; unclear D gene. CDR3 length: 11 residues. CDR1 SQVTM and CDR2 ANQGSEA come from the germline V gene. Trimming removed 3 bases from V and 5 bases from J, with 7 bases in between. CDR3 bases: TGCAGCGTTGACGGCAGGGAGACCCAGTACTTC. Translating it yields CSVDGRETQYF.

The chain combines TRBV9 with TRBJ2-2; no reliable D call. Germline lookup yields CDR1 SGDLS and CDR2 YYNGEE. This CDR3 spans 13 amino acids. Trimming removed 4 bases at V and 7 bases at J, with 11 bases between. CDR3 amino acids: CASSFPMSGELFF. Written as DNA, the CDR3 is TGTGCCAGCAGCTTCCCGATGAGCGGGGAGCTGTTTTTT.

The V gene is TRBV6-6, the J gene TRBJ2-7; TRBD1 agrees at 9 bases. This CDR3 has 14 amino acids. Germline V CDR1 and CDR2: MNHNY, SVGAGI (reference sequence). Unmatched junction bases numbered 4, after V lost 2 bases and J lost 5 bases. The CDR3 DNA reads TGTGCCAGCAGTTACGGGACAGGGAAGAACGAGCAGTACTTC. Protein: CASSYGTGKNEQYF.

J is TRBJ2-7 and V is TRBV7-6; D is possibly TRBD2 (5 bases). With 2 bases removed from V and 3 bases from J, the gap between germline ends came to 5 bases. The CDR3 length is 12 residues. Germline V lookup: CDR1 SGHVS, CDR2 FNYEAQ. The CDR3, as DNA: TGTGCCAGCAGCTTAACTAGCTACGAGCAGTACTTC. This encodes CASSLTSYEQYF.

The V call is TRBV5-4, the J call TRBJ2-3, with D possibly being TRBD2 (6 bases). The germline gives CDR1 SGHNT, CDR2 YYREEE (reference sequence). The ends were cut back, 4 bases at V and 5 bases at J, with 11 bases in the middle. The CDR3 is 13 amino acids. CDR3 DNA sequence: TGTGCCAGCAGCGCCGCCGGGAGAGATACGCAGTATTTT. As protein: CASSAAGRDTQYF. The complete variable domain, with remaining parts taken from reference TRBV5-4 and TRBJ2-3, reads ETGVTQSPTHLIKTRGQQVTLRCSSQSGHNTVSWYQQALGQGPQFIFQYYREEENGRGNFPPRFSGLQFPNYSSELNVNALELDDSALYLCASSAAGRDTQYFGPGTRLTVL.

The rearrangement joins TRBV28 to TRBJ2-3; TRBD2 is a possible D gene (6 bases). This CDR3 has 16 residues. Germline lookup yields CDR1 MDHEN and CDR2 SYDVKM. Trimming cost V 5 bases and J 2 bases, with 17 bases left between them. As DNA, the CDR3 is TGTGCCAGCAGTCCTCCGAGCGGGTTTATCACAGATACGCAGTATTTT. It specifies CASSPPSGFITDTQYF.

The V call is TRBV7-9, the J call TRBJ2-6, with D unresolved. The CDR3 runs 15 residues. V shed 3 bases and J shed 2 bases, with 8 bases lying between them. Germline-derived CDR1 and CDR2 are SEHNR and FQNEAQ (reference sequence). CDR3 loop: CASSLAEAGANVLTF. The CDR3 DNA follows: TGTGCCAGCAGCTTGGCTGAGGCTGGGGCCAACGTCCTGACTTTC.

The V gene is TRBV5-1, the J gene TRBJ2-1, with TRBD2 matching over 7 bases. The CDR3 is made up of 14 amino acids. Germline assignment: CDR1 SGHRS and CDR2 YFSETQ. Trimming took 0 bases from V and 9 from J; bases not matched to a gene: 6. CDR3 loop: CASSLAAGVPEQFF. CDR3 DNA sequence: TGCGCCAGCAGCTTGGCCGCGGGGGTCCCTGAGCAGTTCTTC.